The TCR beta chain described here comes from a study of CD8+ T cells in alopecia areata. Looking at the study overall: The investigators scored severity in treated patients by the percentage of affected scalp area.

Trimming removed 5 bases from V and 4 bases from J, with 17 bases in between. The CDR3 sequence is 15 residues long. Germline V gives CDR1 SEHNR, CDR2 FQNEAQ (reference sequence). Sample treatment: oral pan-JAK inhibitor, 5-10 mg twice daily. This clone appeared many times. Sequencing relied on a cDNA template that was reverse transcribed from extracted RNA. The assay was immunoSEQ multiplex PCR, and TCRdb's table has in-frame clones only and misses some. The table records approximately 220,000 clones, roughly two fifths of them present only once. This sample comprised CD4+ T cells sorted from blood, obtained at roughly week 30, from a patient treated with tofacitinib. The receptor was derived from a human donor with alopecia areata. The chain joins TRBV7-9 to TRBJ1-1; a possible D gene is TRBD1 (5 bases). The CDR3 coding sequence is TGTGCCAGCAGCCCTACGACGGGGACCGTCACTGAAGCTTTCTTT. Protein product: CASSPTTGTVTEAFF.